This record covers a single T cell receptor (beta chain). TCRdb re-called the RT-PCR reads through MiXCR, storing one row per CDR3 protein. This table has some 30,000 distinct CDR3 sequences, 35% to 40% appearing once. This sample is drawn from a study of patients and donors after allogeneic stem cell transplantation. This receptor was taken from a human donor who was either an allogeneic HSCT recipient or a stem cell or donor lymphocyte infusion donor (not recorded which). It is not recorded whose cells these are; they may come from a transplant donor. Sequencing was performed on blood, either unsorted or a sorted T cell fraction (not recorded which).

This CDR3 reads CASNLLPGETQYF. CDR3 nucleotide sequence: TGTGCCAGCAACCTATTGCCCGGAGAGACCCAGTACTTC. This rearrangement joins TRBV25-1 to TRBJ2-5; no clear D gene. The CDR3 runs to 13 residues. Germline V gives CDR1 MGHDK, CDR2 SYGVNS. V dropped 7 bases and J dropped 4 bases, with 13 bases sitting between them.